This TCR beta chain is drawn from a study of shared clonotypes between healthy human individuals (TCRdb year 2020). Notes on the research overall: A few men and a couple of women, aged 18 to 49 years, made up the cohort. For each donor, CD4 naive and CD4 memory were each given three plates, CD8 naive was given two plates, and CD8 memory was given one plate. Different laboratories and diverse techniques were used to prepare libraries and sequence TCR repertoires, to increase sequencing depth and limit assay-specific biases. To estimate repertoire size and how much clonotype sharing occurs between individuals, the study deeply sequenced the blood TCR repertoires of about five healthy adults. Per donor, leukapheresis produced somewhere between about 0.9 and 9.5 billion PBMCs. General findings and caveats noted by the study authors: Sampling was restricted to blood, and TCR repertoires in tissues likely differ from the TCR repertoires found in blood. Based on pairwise subsampling, the degree of clonotype sharing among donors was expected to be affected by sequencing depth. Sharing across several donors was observed for around 5% of naive CD4, 3% to 4% of naive CD8, over 2% of memory CD4, and less than 0.45% of memory CD8 clonotypes. Estimated clonotype richness was generally larger for naive than for memory subsets. Even with the large sequencing depth, rarefaction of the sorted-subset datasets indicated that sequencing was incomplete. The small number of donors limited the genetic and exposure-history diversity represented. Compared with non-shared clonotypes, the clonotypes found in all four sorted-subset donors had higher generation probabilities.

TCR CDR3 regions were amplified from genomic DNA by multiplex PCR using the deep immunoSEQ assay. For each cell subset, the extracted genomic DNA was distributed evenly across all wells of several immunoSEQ 96-well plates, and each plate served as one replicate. For sorted subsets, each replicate PCR was loaded with roughly 190 ng genomic DNA, equivalent to about 30,000 T cell genomes. Purified libraries were measured with a Qubit 3.0 fluorometer, size-checked on a Bioanalyzer 2100, and measured again with the KAPA Library Quantification kit. Every immunoSEQ 96-well plate was sequenced on a separate single-read 150-cycle Illumina NextSeq 550 flow cell. Concerning the study's data processing: The immunoSEQ output contained only junctional sequences without quality scores, so filtering could not match that applied to full-length reads. Sequences were annotated with PyIR, a Python wrapper for IgBLAST v1.9, using IMGT germline references to assign V/J genes and CDR3. Reads were removed for weak V/J assignments (E-value above 1e-6), missing CDR3, stop codons, out-of-frame junctions, or ambiguous translated residues. V3J clonotypes were defined by identical inferred V gene, J gene, and CDR3 amino acid sequence. To compute the percentage overlap between repertoires, the number of shared unique clonotypes was divided by the size of the smaller repertoire. RTK rarefaction, the Chao1 estimator, and Recon v2.1 estimates of unobserved clonotypes were used to assess repertoire richness. OLGA was used to compute generation probabilities for all TCRbeta clonotypes that the gDNA method yielded from a few donors. The table comes from immuneACCESS by way of TCRdb, which keeps in-frame sequences with V and J called. Part of the clones is missing from these tables; in studies checked, under half for an unresolved V gene and the rest for unknown reasons. The DNA was the basis for D and trimming; V, J and clone size are from that table. This sample gives some 2.1 million clones in total; 90% to 95% of them show up just once. The leading ten clones occupy around 1.7% of the sample.

The CDR1 and CDR2 encoded by the germline V gene are SGHVS and FQNEAQ. From the cysteine through the phenylalanine, the CDR3 covers 16 amino acids. Only the CDR3 DNA stays, 48 bases, in frame from base 1. A distance of 16 bases separates the germline ends of V and J, which lose 3 bases and 1 base respectively. This clone has just one count. The specificity of this receptor is unknown. Base-call qualities are not available, and no considerably larger clone is one nucleotide away. For the CD8 naive samples, CD45RO-negative cells were positively selected for CCR7, yielding a CD45RA+CCR7+ population from which TemRA cells were excluded. Healthy HIV-negative adults with no recently reported acute infections or vaccinations were included as donors. Only Caucasian adults living in Nashville, Tennessee, USA were represented among the donors. Blood was obtained by leukapheresis, after which PBMCs were separated by Ficoll-Histopaque density gradient centrifugation and cryopreserved in liquid nitrogen vapor phase. Analytical flow cytometry was used to check the purity and quantity of every magnetically sorted T cell population. From each sorted fraction, genomic DNA was isolated and quantified by UV absorbance on a Nanodrop 2000c.

This receptor was obtained from a man between 18 and 29 years old in good health. Some clones in this sample may be carry-over from other donors' samples. In this chain, TRBV7-8 is recombined with TRBJ2-7; the D gene cannot be resolved beyond TRBD1 or TRBD2, each matching 5 bases. Specimen: naive CD8+ T cells from PBMCs. What this sample's cell subset or site label stands for: CD45RA+CCR7+. The base sequence is TGTGCCAGCAGCTTTCCCGAGGGGCCGGGGTCCTACGAGCAGTACTTC. It encodes CASSFPEGPGSYEQYF.